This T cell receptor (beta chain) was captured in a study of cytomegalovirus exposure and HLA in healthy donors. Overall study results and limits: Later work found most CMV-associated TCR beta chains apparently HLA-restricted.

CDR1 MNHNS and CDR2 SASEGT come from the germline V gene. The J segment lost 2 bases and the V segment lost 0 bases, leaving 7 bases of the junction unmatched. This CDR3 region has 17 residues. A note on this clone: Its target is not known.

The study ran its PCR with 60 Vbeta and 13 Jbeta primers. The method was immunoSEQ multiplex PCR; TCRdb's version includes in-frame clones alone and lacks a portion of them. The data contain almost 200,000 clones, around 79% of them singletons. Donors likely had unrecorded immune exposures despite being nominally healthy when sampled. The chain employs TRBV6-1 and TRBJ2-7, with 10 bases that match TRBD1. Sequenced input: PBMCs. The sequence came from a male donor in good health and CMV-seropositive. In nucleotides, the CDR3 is TGTGCCAGCAGTGAAGCCTATCGGACAGGGGGACCCTACGAGCAGTACTTC. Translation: CASSEAYRTGGPYEQYF.